The 15 T cell receptor beta chains below all came from one sample that was sequenced in a study of type 1 regulatory T cells. These receptors' targets are unknown. TCRdb fed the reads into MiXCR, producing one record per CDR3 protein. Of about 68,000 distinct CDR3 sequences detected, roughly three fifths appear once; the ten largest clones hold 7.6%. Input material: cultured T cells, either the whole culture or a sorted T cell fraction (not recorded which). Subset of the sample: Tr1-enriched cell product generated in vitro against host alloantigens. The receptor set was obtained from a human donor in good health.

This clonotype was counted a few times. Here the CDR3 reads CASSPTVNGELFF. The DNA of the CDR3 is TGTGCCAGTAGTCCGACAGTCAACGGGGAGCTGTTTTTT. V usage is TRBV19 and J usage is TRBJ2-2, with a tentative D call TRBD1 (5 bases). This CDR3 is 13 amino acids long. V lost 5 bases and J lost 7, with 11 bases in between. Germline loops: CDR1 LNHDA, CDR2 SQIVND (reference sequence).

The sample holds a few counts of this clonotype. The chain employs TRBV20-1 and TRBJ1-5; unclear D gene. Germline V gene data show CDR1 as DFQATT and CDR2 as SNEGSKA (reference sequence). The CDR3 spans 14 residues. Trimming took off 3 bases at V and 4 bases at J, with 13 bases between the two ends. The CDR3 is CSASQRRANQPQHF. The CDR3 bases are TGCAGTGCTAGTCAGCGACGGGCTAATCAGCCCCAGCATTTT.

In the case of this clonotype: One end of the junction fails to match germline, which may point to a read error. The rearrangement uses TRBV20-1 and TRBJ1-3, with unresolved D. CDR3 length: 13 residues. Germline CDR1 DFQATT, CDR2 SNEGSKA (reference sequence). CDR3 residues: CSARDRIWGIEHF. Here the CDR3 DNA reads TGCAGTGCTAGAGATCGTATATGGGGAATTGAACATTTT.

In this sample, this clonotype turned up a few times. The rearrangement uses TRBV11-3 and TRBJ2-1; D not certain. Trimming removed 0 bases at V and 8 bases at J, with 5 bases between. Germline CDR1 and CDR2: SGHNT and YENEEA. The CDR3 has 12 amino acids. The CDR3 region has the DNA TGTGCCAGCAGCTTAGAAGGCCATGAGCAGTTCTTC. Translated: CASSLEGHEQFF.

As concerns this clonotype: The junction shows a germline mismatch at one end, possibly a read error. V gene TRBV5-1 combines with J gene TRBJ2-2, with D maybe TRBD1 (5 bases). Germline V gives CDR1 SGHRS, CDR2 YFSETQ. There are 17 residues in the CDR3. The CDR3 protein is CVSSDLYRMANSGELFF. CDR3 nucleotides: TGCGTCAGCAGCGACCTATACAGGATGGCGAACTCCGGGGAGCTGTTTTTT. The whole variable domain, filled in from reference TRBV5-1 and TRBJ2-2, reads KAGVTQTPRYLIKTRGQQVTLSCSPISGHRSVSWYQQTPGQGLQFLFEYFSETQRNKGNFPGRFSGRQFSNSRSEMNVSTLELGDSALYLCVSSDLYRMANSGELFFGEGSRLTVL.

This clonotype was counted only a few times. The chain links TRBV6-2 or TRBV6-3 to TRBJ2-7; 8 bases agree with TRBD2. The germline V gene has CDR1 MNHEY and CDR2 SVGEGT. This CDR3 is 14 amino acids long. With V trimmed by 5 bases and J by 0 bases, 3 bases remained unmatched. The CDR3 nucleotides are TGTGCCAGCAGTCGCAGCGGGAGCTCCTACGAGCAGTACTTC. Translated, it gives CASSRSGSSYEQYF.

This clonotype was detected a few times. The V gene is TRBV4-1, the J gene TRBJ2-5; TRBD2 matches at 7 bases. The length of the CDR3 is 14 residues. J gave up 1 base and V 5 bases, and 4 bases lay outside the gene matches. Germline V gene data show CDR1 as MGHRA and CDR2 as YSYEKL. CDR3 sequence: CASSASGTQETQYF. In DNA form, the CDR3 reads TGCGCCAGCAGCGCCAGCGGGACCCAAGAGACCCAGTACTTC.

This chain joins TRBV7-9 and TRBJ1-2; D not resolved. The CDR3 sequence is 14 residues long. With 1 base removed from V and 3 bases from J, the gap between germline ends came to 9 bases. CDR1 and CDR2 (germline): SEHNR, FQNEAQ (reference sequence). In nucleotides, the CDR3 is TGTGCCAGCAGCTTAGGGATTGGTGACTATGGCTACACCTTC. Residues: CASSLGIGDYGYTF.

V gene TRBV20-1 combines with J gene TRBJ2-7, with 8 bases lining up with TRBD2. The junction had 6 bases not matched to a gene; V was cut back by 3 bases and J by 2 bases. CDR1 and CDR2 (germline): DFQATT, SNEGSKA (reference sequence). The length of the CDR3 is 14 residues. CDR3 nucleotides: TGCAGTGCTAGCCCCACTAGCGGACCCTACGAGCAGTACTTC. It is translated as CSASPTSGPYEQYF.

CDR3 nucleotides: TGCGCCAGCAGCTTGGGGACGGCAGAACGGTTGGGCACTGAAGCTTTCTTT. Translation: CASSLGTAERLGTEAFF. The rearrangement links TRBV5-1 to TRBJ1-1, with D hard to call. CDR1 and CDR2 (germline): SGHRS, YFSETQ. The CDR3 sequence is 17 residues long. V was cut by 0 bases and J by 4 bases, with 19 bases left in between.

The J gene is TRBJ2-7, the V gene TRBV20-1, with TRBD1 identical over 7 bases. This CDR3 spans 15 amino acids. Germline V CDR1 and CDR2: DFQATT, SNEGSKA (reference sequence). Losses at the gene ends were 6 bases for V and 2 bases for J; bases not matched to a gene: 13. DNA of the CDR3: TGCAGTGCCGCAGACAGGGAGATATCACCCTACGAGCAGTACTTC. This codes for CSAADREISPYEQYF.

The V gene is TRBV20-1, the J gene TRBJ2-5; TRBD2 agrees at 7 bases. Losses at the gene ends were 5 bases for V and 5 bases for J; bases not matched to a gene: 14. The CDR3 runs 15 residues. CDR1 and CDR2 (germline): DFQATT, SNEGSKA (reference sequence). Written as DNA, the CDR3 is TGCAGTGCTCCCCGCGTTCCGACTAGCCGTGAGACCCAGTACTTC. Encoded protein: CSAPRVPTSRETQYF.

The gene calls are TRBV15 and TRBJ2-7; 8 bases align to TRBD1. CDR1 LNHNV and CDR2 YYDKDF come from the germline V gene (reference sequence). This CDR3 spans 14 amino acids. V lost 3 bases and J lost 3; bases outside the gene matches: 4. The CDR3 sequence is CATSREGQGYEQYF. DNA for the CDR3: TGTGCCACCAGCAGGGAAGGACAGGGCTACGAGCAGTACTTC.

The chain recombines TRBV7-2 with TRBJ1-5; D gene unclear. Germline V gene sequence: CDR1 SGHTA, CDR2 FQGNSA. V lost 7 bases and J 1 base, leaving 11 bases between the germline ends. This CDR3 spans 14 amino acids. CDR3 coding DNA: TGTGCCAGCAAAACAGACGGAAGCAATCAGCCCCAGCATTTT. Protein product: CASKTDGSNQPQHF.

V and J are TRBV6-2 or TRBV6-3 and TRBJ2-7; D ambiguous. V lost 5 bases and J lost 2, with 10 bases in between. The CDR3 length is 13 residues. Germline loops: CDR1 MNHEY, CDR2 SVGEGT. CDR3 bases: TGTGCCAGCAGTGAGATAGGCCCCTACGAGCAGTACTTC. Residues: CASSEIGPYEQYF.